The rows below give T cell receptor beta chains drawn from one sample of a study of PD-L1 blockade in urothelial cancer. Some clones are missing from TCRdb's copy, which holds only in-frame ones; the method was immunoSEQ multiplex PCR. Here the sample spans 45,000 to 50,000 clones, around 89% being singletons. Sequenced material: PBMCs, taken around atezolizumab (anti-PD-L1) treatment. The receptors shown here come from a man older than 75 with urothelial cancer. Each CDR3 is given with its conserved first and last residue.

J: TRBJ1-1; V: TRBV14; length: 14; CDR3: CASSQEVSGSQAFF
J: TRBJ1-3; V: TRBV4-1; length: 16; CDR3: CASSQDLTGAGNTIYF
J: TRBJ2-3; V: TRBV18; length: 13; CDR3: CASSPPSADTQYF
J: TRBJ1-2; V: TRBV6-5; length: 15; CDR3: CTSRTRGQGSNGYTF
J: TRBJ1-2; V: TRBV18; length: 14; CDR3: CASSPIWQGDGYTF
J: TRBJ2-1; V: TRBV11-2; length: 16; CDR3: CASSSLRLSPYNEQFF
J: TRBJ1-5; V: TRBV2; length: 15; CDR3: CASRGIQGTNQPQHF
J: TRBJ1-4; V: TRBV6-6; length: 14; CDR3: CASRRGTGDEKLFF
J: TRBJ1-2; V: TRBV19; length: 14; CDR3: CASRYGQGNYGYTF
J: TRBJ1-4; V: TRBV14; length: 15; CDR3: CASSPRGFPNEKLFF
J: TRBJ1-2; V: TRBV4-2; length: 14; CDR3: CASSQERGLSGYTF
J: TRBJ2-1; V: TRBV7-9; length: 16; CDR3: CASFSWGRRSYNEQFF
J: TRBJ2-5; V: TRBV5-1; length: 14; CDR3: CATKQDIYQETQYF
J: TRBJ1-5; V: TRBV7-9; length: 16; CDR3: CASSLGQGGSNQPQHF
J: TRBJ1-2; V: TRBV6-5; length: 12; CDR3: CASSATVYGYTF
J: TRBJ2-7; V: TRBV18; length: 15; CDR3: CASSPSVTGTYEQYF
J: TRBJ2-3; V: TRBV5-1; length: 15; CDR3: CASSFGGTGTDTQYF
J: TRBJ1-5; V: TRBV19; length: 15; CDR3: CASRQGEVSNQPQHF
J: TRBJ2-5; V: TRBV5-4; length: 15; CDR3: CASSLGTSGKETQYF
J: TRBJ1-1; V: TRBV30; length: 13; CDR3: CAWRGDRATEAFF
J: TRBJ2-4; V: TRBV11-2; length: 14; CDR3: CASSSTGVWNIQYF
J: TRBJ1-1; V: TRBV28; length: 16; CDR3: CASSFWDSLMNTEAFF
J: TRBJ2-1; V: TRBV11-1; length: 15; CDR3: CASSLVGTVDNEQFF
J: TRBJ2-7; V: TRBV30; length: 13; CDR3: CACSQGDTREQYF
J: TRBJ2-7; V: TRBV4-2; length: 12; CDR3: CASSRTSYEQYF
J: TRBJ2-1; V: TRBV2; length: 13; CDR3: CASTTAGYNEQFF
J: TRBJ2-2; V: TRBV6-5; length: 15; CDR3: CASTAGLLSTGELFF
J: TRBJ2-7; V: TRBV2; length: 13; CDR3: CARGDRGFGEQYF
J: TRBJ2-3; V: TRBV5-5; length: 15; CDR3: CASSLGGTSTDTQYF
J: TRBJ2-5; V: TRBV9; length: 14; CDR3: CASSVRDRQETQYF
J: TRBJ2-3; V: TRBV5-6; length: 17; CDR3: CASSPSPGLAGRDTQYF
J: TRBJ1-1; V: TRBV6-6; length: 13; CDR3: CASSNRGGAEAFF
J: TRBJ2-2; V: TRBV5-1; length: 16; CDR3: CASSELAEGRTGELFF
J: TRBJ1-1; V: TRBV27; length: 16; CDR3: CASAPLTGGRGPEAFF
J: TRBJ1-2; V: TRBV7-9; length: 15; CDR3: CASSLGDRDNYGYTF
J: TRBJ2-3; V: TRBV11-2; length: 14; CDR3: CASSLGGPTDTQYF
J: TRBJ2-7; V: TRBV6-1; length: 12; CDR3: CASSVTFYEQYF
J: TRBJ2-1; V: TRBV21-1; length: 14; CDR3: CASSSYKHENEQFF
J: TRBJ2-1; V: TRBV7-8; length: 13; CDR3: CASSAGGYNEQFF
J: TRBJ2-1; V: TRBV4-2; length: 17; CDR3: CASSQGAAGYSYNEQFF
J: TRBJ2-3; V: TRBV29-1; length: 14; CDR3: CSVLTGPSTDTQYF
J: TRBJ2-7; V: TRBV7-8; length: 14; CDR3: CASSATGVFSEQYF
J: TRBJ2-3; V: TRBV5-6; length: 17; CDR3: CASSLRLAGGGTDTQYF
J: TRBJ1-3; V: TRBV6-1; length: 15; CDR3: CASSVRESSGNTIYF
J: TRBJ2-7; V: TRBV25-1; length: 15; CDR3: CASTTQPWDRVEQYF
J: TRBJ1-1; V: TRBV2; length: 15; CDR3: CASSEALGGGAEAFF
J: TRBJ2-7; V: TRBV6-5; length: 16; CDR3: CASSWRQGTLSYEQYF